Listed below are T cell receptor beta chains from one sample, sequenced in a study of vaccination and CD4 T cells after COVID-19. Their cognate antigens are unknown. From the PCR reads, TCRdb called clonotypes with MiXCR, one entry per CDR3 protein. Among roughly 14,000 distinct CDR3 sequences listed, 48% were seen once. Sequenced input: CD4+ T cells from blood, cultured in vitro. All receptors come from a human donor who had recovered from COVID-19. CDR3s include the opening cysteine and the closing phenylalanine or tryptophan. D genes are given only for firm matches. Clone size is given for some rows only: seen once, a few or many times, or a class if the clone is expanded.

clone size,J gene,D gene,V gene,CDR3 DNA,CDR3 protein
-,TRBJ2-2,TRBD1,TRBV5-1,TGCGCCACTAGACAGGGGATAAAGACCGGGGAGCTGTTTTTT,CATRQGIKTGELFF
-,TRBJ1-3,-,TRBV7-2,TGTGCCAGCAGCCCCTTCGCTGGAAACACCATATATTTT,CASSPFAGNTIYF
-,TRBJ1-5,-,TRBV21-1,TGTGCCAGCAGCAAAGGGAATTCGCAGCCCCAGCATTTT,CASSKGNSQPQHF
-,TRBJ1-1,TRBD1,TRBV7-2,TGTGCCAGCAGCTTAATCCAGGGGGCCGCAGCTTTCTTT,CASSLIQGAAAFF
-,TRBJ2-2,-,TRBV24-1,TGTGCCACCAGTGACTCGAGACAGAACACCGGGGAGCTGTTTTTT,CATSDSRQNTGELFF
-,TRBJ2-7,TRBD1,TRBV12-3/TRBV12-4,TGTGCCAGCAGTTTAGCGCTAGGACAGGGCCCCTACGAGCAGTACTTC,CASSLALGQGPYEQYF
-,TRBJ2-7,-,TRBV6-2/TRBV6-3,TGTGCCAGCAGTTACGACCGGGACTCCCTAGGGGAGCAGTACTTC,CASSYDRDSLGEQYF
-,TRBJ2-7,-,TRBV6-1,TGTGCCAGCAGTGAACAGGGCGGCCCTGAGCAGTACTTC,CASSEQGGPEQYF
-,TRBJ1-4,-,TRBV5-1,TGCGCCAGCAGCCCCTTGCAGGACGCAACTAATGAAAAACTGTTTTTT,CASSPLQDATNEKLFF
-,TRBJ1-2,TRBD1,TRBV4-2,TGTGCCAGCAGCCGAACGAGACAGGGTACCGATGGCTACACCTTC,CASSRTRQGTDGYTF
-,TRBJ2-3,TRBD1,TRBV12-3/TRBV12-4,TGTGCCAGCAGTTTAAGACAGGGGGGAACAGATACGCAGTATTTT,CASSLRQGGTDTQYF
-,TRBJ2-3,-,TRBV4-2,TGTGCCAGCAGCCACTCCTCGACGGCCTCTAGCACAGATACGCAGTATTTT,CASSHSSTASSTDTQYF
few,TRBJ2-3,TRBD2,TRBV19,TGTGCCACCACTTGGTTCGCGGGGGGGATAGATACGCAGTATTTT,CATTWFAGGIDTQYF
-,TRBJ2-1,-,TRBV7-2,TGTGCCAGCAGCTTAGGGGCCTTTGAGCAGTTCTTC,CASSLGAFEQFF
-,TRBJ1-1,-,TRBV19,TGTGCCAGTAGTACTTCCGACAGGTCCCGGAGGAGGGTGAACACTGAAGCTTTCTTT,CASSTSDRSRRRVNTEAFF
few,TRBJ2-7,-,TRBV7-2,TGTGCCAGCAGCCTCCCGGGGGGCCTCTACGAGCAGTACTTC,CASSLPGGLYEQYF
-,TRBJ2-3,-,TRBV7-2,TGTGCCAGCAGCTTAGCGGGGGACTCGTCAGATACGCAGTATTTT,CASSLAGDSSDTQYF
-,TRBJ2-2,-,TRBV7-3,TGTGCCAGCAGCCACACCGTAGGCTCCACCGGGGAGCTGTTTTTT,CASSHTVGSTGELFF
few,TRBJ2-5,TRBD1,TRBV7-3,TGTGCCAGCAGCCAAACCGGGACAGGGGGCCGCCAAGAGACCCAGTACTTC,CASSQTGTGGRQETQYF
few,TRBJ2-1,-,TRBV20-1,TGCAGTGCCCACTACCCATGGGGCTACAATGAGCAGTTCTTC,CSAHYPWGYNEQFF
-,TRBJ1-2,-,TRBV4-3,TGCGCCAGAAGGGCAGGAGACTATGGCTACACCTTC,CARRAGDYGYTF
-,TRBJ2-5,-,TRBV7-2,TGTGCCAGCAGCTTAGCGGGGGGGCCCCGTGGAGAGACCCAGTACTTC,CASSLAGGPRGETQYF
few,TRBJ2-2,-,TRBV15,TGTGCCTCCCGGCTAGTTAGCACCGGGGAGCTGTTTTTT,CASRLVSTGELFF
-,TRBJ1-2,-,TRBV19,TGTGCCAGTAGTACTCGCGCCGCTAACTATGGCTACACCTTC,CASSTRAANYGYTF
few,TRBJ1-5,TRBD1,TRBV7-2,TGTGCCAGCAGCTCCCAGGGGGGCGGGCCCCAGCATTTT,CASSSQGGGPQHF
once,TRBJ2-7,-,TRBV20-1,TGCAGTGCTAGAGATCCCAGGGCGGGGCAGTACTTC,CSARDPRAGQYF
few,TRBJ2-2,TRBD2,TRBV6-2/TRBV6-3,TGTGCCAGTTCTAGCGGGAACACCGGGGAGCTGTTTTTT,CASSSGNTGELFF
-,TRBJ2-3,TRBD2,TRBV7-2,TGTGCCAGCAGCTTGGTAGCGGGAGGTGTAACAGATACGCAGTATTTT,CASSLVAGGVTDTQYF
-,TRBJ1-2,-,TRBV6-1,TGTGCCAGCAGCTGGGACCCATTAAAGGGGGGCTACACCTTC,CASSWDPLKGGYTF
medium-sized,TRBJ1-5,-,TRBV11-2,TGTGCCAGCAGCTTAGCCGGTCTGGGGGGTCAGCCCCAGCATTTT,CASSLAGLGGQPQHF
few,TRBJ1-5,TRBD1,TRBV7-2,TGTGCCAGCAGTCCCGACAGGGGACCCCTCCGGGCCCAGCCCCAGCATTTT,CASSPDRGPLRAQPQHF
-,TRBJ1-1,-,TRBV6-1,TGTGCCAGCAGCCGACCGTTAGGCGGAGGTGAAGCTTTCTTT,CASSRPLGGGEAFF
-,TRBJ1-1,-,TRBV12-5,TGTGCTAGTGGTTTGGTACCAGGGGCTGCTTTCTTT,CASGLVPGAAFF
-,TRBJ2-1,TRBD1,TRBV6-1,TGTGCCAGCAGGTCGGACAGGGGGCCCTACAATGAGCAGTTCTTC,CASRSDRGPYNEQFF
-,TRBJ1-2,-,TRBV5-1,TGCGCCAGCAGCTTGGTTTCGGCCTTTGGAGGCTACACCTTC,CASSLVSAFGGYTF
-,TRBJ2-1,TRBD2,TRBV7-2,TGTGCCAGCAGCTTAAAGGGGTCTAGCGGGAGCGATGAGCAGTTCTTC,CASSLKGSSGSDEQFF
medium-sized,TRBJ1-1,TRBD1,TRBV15,TGTGCCACCAGCGGCAGTCGGACAGGGGAAGCTTTCTTT,CATSGSRTGEAFF
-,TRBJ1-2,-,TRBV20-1,TGCAGTGCTATGGGCCAGAGACAGGATGGCTACACCTTC,CSAMGQRQDGYTF
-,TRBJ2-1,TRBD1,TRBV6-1,TGTGCCAGCAGCCGGGGGACAGGGGGAGAGAATGAGCAGTTCTTC,CASSRGTGGENEQFF
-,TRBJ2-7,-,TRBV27,TGTGCCAGCAGTCCACAGGGAAGGAGTGAGCAGTACTTC,CASSPQGRSEQYF
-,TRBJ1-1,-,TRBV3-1,TGTGCCAGCAGCCAAGGGCTACGATGGGGAGCTTTCTTT,CASSQGLRWGAFF
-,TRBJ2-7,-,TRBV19,TGTGCCAGTAGGTCCGGGACTTCCTCCTACGAGCAGTACTTC,CASRSGTSSYEQYF
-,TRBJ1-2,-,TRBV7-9,TGTGCCAGCAGCCGCGCGGGTCTACACTATGGCTACACCTTC,CASSRAGLHYGYTF
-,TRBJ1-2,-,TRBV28,TGTGCCAGCAGGTCCGGGACGGACTATGGCTACACCTTC,CASRSGTDYGYTF
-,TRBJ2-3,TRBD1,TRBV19,TGTGCCAGTAGTGGACAGGGAATGAGGGGCACAGATACGCAGTATTTT,CASSGQGMRGTDTQYF
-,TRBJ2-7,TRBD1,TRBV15,TGTGCCACCAGCAGAGAGGGACAGGGATTCCACGAGCAGTACTTC,CATSREGQGFHEQYF
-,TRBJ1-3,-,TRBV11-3,TGTGCCAGCAGCTTAGACTCGGCAGCAAGGAACACCATATATTTT,CASSLDSAARNTIYF
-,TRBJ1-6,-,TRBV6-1,TGTGCCAGCAGTCCCCCAGTGGGGGCACATTCACCCCTCCACTTT,CASSPPVGAHSPLHF
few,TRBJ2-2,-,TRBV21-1,TGTGCCAGCAGCAAACGGAACAGGGGATCCACCGGGGAGCTGTTTTTT,CASSKRNRGSTGELFF
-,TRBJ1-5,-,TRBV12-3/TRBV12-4,TGTGCCAGCAGTCCAAAACAAGGAAAGCGCAATCAGCCCCAGCATTTT,CASSPKQGKRNQPQHF